The next 14 T cell receptor beta chains were all read from a single sample in a study of T cell responses to AZD1222 COVID-19 vaccine. The repertoire was sequenced with immunoSEQ multiplex PCR; TCRdb's copy has only in-frame clones and lacks some. In the table there are roughly 120,000 clones, around 88% of which are singletons. The sequencing here drew on peripheral blood, taken on day 0 of AZD1222 vaccination. Receptors originate from an adult in good health.

This clone was seen once. CDR3 region: CASSQNRQETQYF. DNA for the CDR3: TGCGCCAGCAGCCAGAACCGGCAAGAGACCCAGTACTTC. V and J are TRBV4-3 and TRBJ2-5; D gene unclear. Trimming cost V 3 bases and J 2 bases, with 7 bases left between them. This CDR3 spans 13 amino acids. Looked up from germline, CDR1 is LGHNA and CDR2 is YSLEER.

The rearrangement uses TRBV29-1 and TRBJ1-1; D unclear. Between the trimmed V and J ends, which lost 2 bases and 0 bases, there was a span of 7 bases. CDR1 is SQVTM and CDR2 is ANQGSEA in the germline V gene. CDR3 size: 13 residues. CDR3 coding DNA: TGCAGCGTTGAAAGTGCCATGAACACTGAAGCTTTCTTT. Protein product: CSVESAMNTEAFF.

This chain links TRBV18 with TRBJ1-1; D is unclear. V gave up 4 bases and J gave up 3 bases, with 18 bases separating them. Germline CDR1 is KGHSH and CDR2 is LQKENI. The CDR3 totals 16 residues. CDR3 in DNA: TGTGCCAGCTCACTCCTGACGGACTTCTGGGACACTGAAGCTTTCTTT. Its translation is CASSLLTDFWDTEAFF.

The chain uses TRBV5-4 and TRBJ1-4; TRBD1 is a possible D gene (6 bases). V was shortened by 3 bases and J by 6 bases, with 15 bases between the two germline ends. The CDR3 covers 15 residues. Germline V gene lookup returns CDR1 SGHNT and CDR2 YYREEE (reference sequence). This chain's CDR3 is CASSSQQGIDEKLFF. The DNA of the CDR3 is TGTGCCAGCAGCTCGCAACAGGGAATAGATGAAAAACTGTTTTTT.

V gene TRBV5-8 combines with J gene TRBJ2-5, with a possible D match to TRBD2 (7 bases). V lost 4 bases and J lost 1, with 17 bases in between. CDR1 and CDR2 (germline): SGHTS, YDEGEE. CDR3 size: 16 residues. The CDR3 bases are TGTGCCAGCAGCGCGACGGGGGGCTACTTCCAAGAGACCCAGTACTTC. It codes for CASSATGGYFQETQYF.

The chain combines TRBV10-3 with TRBJ2-2, with TRBD2 matching 7 bases. This CDR3 is 12 amino acids long. Germline CDR1 ENHRY, CDR2 SYGVKD. Trimming took 8 bases from V and 5 from J; bases not matched to a gene: 2. The CDR3 nucleotides are TGTGCCATCGGGGGACTAACCGGGGAGCTGTTTTTT. Its translation is CAIGGLTGELFF.

The gene calls are TRBV5-1 and TRBJ1-1; unclear D gene. V shed 4 bases and J shed 5 bases, with 12 bases lying between them. The germline CDR1 and CDR2 sequences are SGHRS and YFSETQ. There are 13 residues in the CDR3. CDR3: CASSPEVSTEAFF. CDR3 coding DNA: TGCGCCAGCAGCCCGGAGGTTTCTACTGAAGCTTTCTTT. Supplemented by reference TRBV5-1 and TRBJ1-1, the full variable domain reads KAGVTQTPRYLIKTRGQQVTLSCSPISGHRSVSWYQQTPGQGLQFLFEYFSETQRNKGNFPGRFSGRQFSNSRSEMNVSTLELGDSALYLCASSPEVSTEAFFGQGTRLTVV.

The chain uses TRBV6-5 and TRBJ1-1; D may be TRBD1 (5 bases). Trimming pared 11 bases from V and 1 base from J, leaving 20 bases between. From germline, CDR1 is MNHEY and CDR2 SVGAGI. The CDR3 is made up of 15 amino acids. CDR3 DNA sequence: TGTGCCTCCAAAAGGCAGGGACTTGAGAACACTGAAGCTTTCTTT. Translated: CASKRQGLENTEAFF.

The chain carries TRBV10-3 and TRBJ2-5; a possible D gene is TRBD1 (7 bases). The CDR3 sequence is 14 residues long. Looked up from germline, CDR1 is ENHRY and CDR2 is SYGVKD. Trimming cost V 6 bases and J 5 bases, with 16 bases left between them. CDR3 sequence reads: CAIRSGQAGETQYF. CDR3 coding DNA: TGTGCCATCAGGTCTGGACAGGCGGGGGAGACCCAGTACTTC.

The chain joins TRBV20-1 to TRBJ2-5; D gene uncertain. The germline V gene encodes CDR1 DFQATT and CDR2 SNEGSKA (reference sequence). Trimming removed 6 bases from V and 5 bases from J, with 10 bases in between. The CDR3 is 11 residues long. In DNA, the CDR3 is TGCAGTGCAACCGACCGGGAGACCCAGTACTTC. Its protein product is CSATDRETQYF.

V usage is TRBV6-2 or TRBV6-3 and J usage is TRBJ1-1; D ambiguous. This CDR3 region has 16 residues. Trimming pared 4 bases from V and 2 bases from J, leaving 17 bases between. The germline V gene encodes CDR1 MNHEY and CDR2 SVGEGT. The DNA for the CDR3 is TGTGCCAGCAGTTCCCAATGGTTGCAGCCCAACACTGAAGCTTTCTTT. Encoded protein: CASSSQWLQPNTEAFF.

The chain couples TRBV11-2 to TRBJ2-7; possibly TRBD1 or TRBD2 for D (5 bases each). The V and J ends lost 3 bases and 2 bases respectively, with 14 bases between them. The CDR3 spans 15 residues. CDR1 and CDR2 (germline): SGHAT, FQNNGV. The CDR3 sequence: CASSFPGRATYEQYF. The CDR3 DNA reads TGTGCCAGCAGCTTTCCGGGACGGGCGACCTACGAGCAGTACTTC.

The chain has TRBV7-2 and TRBJ1-2; 7 positions match TRBD1. This CDR3 is built from 14 residues. Germline-derived CDR1 and CDR2 are SGHTA and FQGNSA. Trimming took 3 bases from V and 7 from J; bases not matched to a gene: 8. The CDR3: CASSLGGGSGGYTF. The CDR3 DNA reads TGTGCCAGCAGCTTGGGAGGGGGCTCCGGTGGCTACACCTTC.

This chain uses TRBV5-8 with TRBJ1-4; a possible D gene is TRBD1 (6 bases). V was clipped by 0 bases and J by 11 bases, with 14 bases between them. Per the germline V gene, CDR1 is SGHTS and CDR2 is YDEGEE. This CDR3 is built from 14 residues. The CDR3 DNA follows: TGTGCCAGCAGCTTGGTCCGGGGGCAAGGGAAACTGTTTTTT. The encoded protein is CASSLVRGQGKLFF. Filled out from reference TRBV5-8 and TRBJ1-4, the complete variable domain reads EAGVTQSPTHLIKTRGQQATLRCSPISGHTSVYWYQQALGLGLQFLLWYDEGEERNRGNFPPRFSGRQFPNYSSELNVNALELEDSALYLCASSLVRGQGKLFFGSGTQLSVL.